The clone carrying this T cell receptor (beta chain) has at least ten counts. Its antigen is unknown. This entry belongs to a study of early T cells in non-severe SARS-CoV-2 infection. The wider study: Sequenced bulk RNA came from whole blood that was unsorted, and chains were unpaired. Whole-study findings and limits: Matching with VDJdb favored anti-spike CD8 responses (missing private and CD4 specificities).

This CDR3 contains 13 residues. With 7 bases removed from V and 2 bases from J, the gap between germline ends came to 11 bases. Separate cDNA molecules each had unique molecular identifiers attached to them. Each CDR3 protein gets one entry after TCRdb re-called the 5' RACE reads with MiXCR. Among 45,000 to 65,000 distinct CDR3 sequences listed, 11% were seen once. V and J are TRBV12-3 or TRBV12-4 and TRBJ2-5; D perhaps matches TRBD2 (6 bases). The receptor was isolated from an adult who was a healthcare worker with PCR-confirmed SARS-CoV-2 infection or an uninfected control (not recorded which). What was sequenced was whole blood. CDR3: CASTPGTQETQYF. Here the CDR3 DNA reads TGTGCCAGCACCCCCGGGACTCAAGAGACCCAGTACTTC.